These 28 T cell receptor beta chains were all obtained from the same sample, sequenced in a study of persistence of HIV-infected CD4 T cells. The stimulus was lysate of CMV-infected fibroblasts, around 11 ug/mL. CD40L/CD69 double-negative CD45RO-high memory CD4+ T cells were collected. Their specific antigens are unknown. The immunoSEQ assay was version 4, run in survey mode. The assay was immunoSEQ multiplex PCR, and TCRdb's table has in-frame clones only and misses some. Here the sample spans tens of thousands of clones, about four fifths being singletons. This sample comprised CD4+ T cells sorted from PBMCs after roughly 18-hour stimulation, obtained from a patient who received antiretroviral therapy. Receptors were obtained from an adult man with HIV who was CMV-seropositive.

The J gene is TRBJ1-4, the V gene TRBV2, with D perhaps TRBD1 (6 bases). CDR1 and CDR2 (germline): SNHLY, FYNNEI. The CDR3 covers 13 residues. V was trimmed by 8 bases and J by 0 bases, leaving 7 bases between them. The CDR3 DNA reads as TGTGCCAGCTCAGGGGCAACTAATGAAAAACTGTTTTTT. It translates to CASSGATNEKLFF.

V and J are TRBV7-2 and TRBJ2-3, with D perhaps matching TRBD2 (6 bases). Looked up from germline, CDR1 is SGHTA and CDR2 is FQGNSA. The CDR3 extends over 15 amino acids. V lost 3 bases to trimming and J lost 1 base, with 11 bases between them. CDR3 amino acids: CASSFAGPGTDTQYF. DNA of the CDR3: TGTGCCAGCAGCTTTGCGGGGCCCGGCACAGATACGCAGTATTTT.

This chain joins TRBV6-5 and TRBJ1-4; 8 bases agree with TRBD1. CDR1 and CDR2 from the germline V gene are MNHEY and SVGAGI. CDR3 length equals 15 residues. J was trimmed by 7 bases and V by 4 bases; bases with no gene match: 8. This CDR3 is CASSSRGRVGEKLFF. The DNA of the CDR3 is TGTGCCAGCAGTTCCAGGGGGCGCGTGGGTGAAAAACTGTTTTTT.

The rearrangement joins TRBV20-1 to TRBJ2-5, with no clear D. The germline V gene has CDR1 DFQATT and CDR2 SNEGSKA (reference sequence). V lost 7 bases, J lost 1 base, and 7 bases lay in between. There are 11 residues in the CDR3. CDR3 sequence: CSGLGQETQYF. The CDR3 nucleotides read TGCAGTGGGCTAGGCCAAGAGACCCAGTACTTC.

The V and J genes are TRBV5-4 and TRBJ1-1; D perhaps matches TRBD1 (6 bases). Germline loops: CDR1 SGHNT, CDR2 YYREEE (reference sequence). Trimming removed 0 bases at V and 6 bases at J, with 9 bases between. The CDR3 covers 13 residues. The DNA for the CDR3 is TGTGCCAGCAGCTTGGGGGGGGCTTCTGAAGCTTTCTTT. Translated: CASSLGGASEAFF.

V usage is TRBV2 and J usage is TRBJ2-1; 9 bases agree with TRBD1. Trimming cost V 6 bases and J 4 bases; bases outside gene matches: 4. The CDR3 sequence is 14 residues long. Germline V gene data show CDR1 as SNHLY and CDR2 as FYNNEI. CDR3 protein: CASSADRGYNEQFF. CDR3 DNA sequence: TGTGCCAGCAGCGCGGACAGGGGATACAATGAGCAGTTCTTC.

This chain links TRBV2 with TRBJ2-7; D tentatively reads TRBD1 or TRBD2 (5 bases each). CDR3 length: 13 residues. CDR1 SNHLY and CDR2 FYNNEI come from the germline V gene. V lost 4 bases and J 2 bases, leaving 9 bases between the germline ends. The CDR3 DNA follows: TGTGCCAGCAGTGTAGTGGGGGCCTACGAGCAGTACTTC. Translating gives CASSVVGAYEQYF.

This clone was counted only a few times. The rearrangement links TRBV7-2 to TRBJ1-4; no clear D. The ends were cut back, 3 bases at V and 4 bases at J, with 15 bases in the middle. The CDR3 spans 16 residues. Germline CDR1 SGHTA, CDR2 FQGNSA. The CDR3 reads CASSLGLSARNEKLFF. The CDR3 DNA sequence: TGTGCCAGCAGCTTGGGATTATCAGCCCGTAATGAAAAACTGTTTTTT.

This chain links TRBV10-2 with TRBJ2-3; TRBD2 is a possible D gene (6 bases). The germline V gene encodes CDR1 WSHSY and CDR2 SAAADI. The CDR3 has 15 residues. The V and J ends lost 6 bases and 0 bases respectively, with 13 bases between them. Written as DNA, the CDR3 is TGCGCCAGCAGGGGAGGTATTCGGAGCACAGATACGCAGTATTTT. It specifies CASRGGIRSTDTQYF.

This clone was counted between two and nine times. The gene calls are TRBV9 and TRBJ1-6, with D maybe TRBD1 (6 bases). CDR1 and CDR2 (germline): SGDLS, YYNGEE. With 3 bases removed from V and 4 bases from J, the gap between germline ends came to 14 bases. CDR3 length: 16 amino acids. The CDR3 is CASSAGTRTYNSPLHF. The CDR3, as DNA: TGTGCCAGCAGCGCCGGGACAAGGACTTATAATTCACCCCTCCACTTT. The full variable domain, with the rest looked up from reference TRBV9 and TRBJ1-6, is DSGVTQTPKHLITATGQRVTLRCSPRSGDLSVYWYQQSLDQGLQFLIQYYNGEERAKGNILERFSAQQFPDLHSELNLSSLELGDSALYFCASSAGTRTYNSPLHFGNGTRLTVT.

The chain combines TRBV6-5 with TRBJ1-1; D gene unclear. The CDR3 covers 13 residues. The V end was cut by 5 bases, the J end by 1 base, with 8 bases between. The germline V gene has CDR1 MNHEY and CDR2 SVGAGI. The CDR3 coding sequence is TGTGCCAGCAGTCTTTTCGGGAACACTGAAGCTTTCTTT. It encodes CASSLFGNTEAFF.

This chain connects TRBV6-5 to TRBJ1-4; 8 bases are a match to TRBD1. Germline-derived CDR1 and CDR2 are MNHEY and SVGAGI. V was clipped by 4 bases and J by 10 bases; unmatched bases: 11. This CDR3 contains 15 residues. Here the CDR3 reads CASSSGGSTVGKLFF. In DNA, the CDR3 is TGTGCCAGCAGTTCAGGGGGCAGCACGGTCGGAAAACTGTTTTTT.

This chain connects TRBV19 to TRBJ1-2, with 9 bases matching TRBD1. The CDR3 length is 14 residues. The ends lost 7 bases at V and 3 bases at J; junction bases unmatched: 6. In germline, CDR1 is LNHDA, CDR2 SQIVND (reference sequence). CDR3 sequence (DNA): TGTGCCAGTACCCTGGACAGGGGTGACTATGGCTACACCTTC. This encodes CASTLDRGDYGYTF.

This chain connects TRBV6-5 to TRBJ1-2; D remains ambiguous. CDR1 MNHEY and CDR2 SVGAGI come from the germline V gene. V lost 7 bases and J 6 bases, leaving 15 bases between the germline ends. This CDR3 spans 13 amino acids. The CDR3 loop is CASTPEAGHGYTF. For the CDR3, the DNA is TGTGCCAGCACCCCTGAGGCCGGACATGGCTACACCTTC.

A few counts support this clone. The gene calls are TRBV19 and TRBJ1-6, with D tentatively TRBD1 (5 bases). CDR1 and CDR2 from the germline V gene are LNHDA and SQIVND (reference sequence). The CDR3 is made up of 14 amino acids. The ends were cut back, 1 base at V and 7 bases at J, with 8 bases in the middle. CDR3 nucleotide sequence: TGTGCCAGTAGTATAGGACAGTCCAATTCACCCCTCCACTTT. Protein: CASSIGQSNSPLHF.

J is TRBJ2-2 and V is TRBV7-3, with 8 bases matching TRBD1. This CDR3 spans 14 amino acids. V trimming: 4 bases; J trimming: 5 bases; junction bases outside the gene matches: 3. Germline V gene lookup returns CDR1 SGHTA and CDR2 FQGTGA. The CDR3 nucleotides read TGTGCCAGCAGCTCGGACAGGGTAACCGGGGAGCTGTTTTTT. Its protein product is CASSSDRVTGELFF. Filled out from reference TRBV7-3 and TRBJ2-2, the complete variable domain reads GAGVSQTPSNKVTEKGKYVELRCDPISGHTALYWYRQSLGQGPEFLIYFQGTGAADDSGLPNDRFFAVRPEGSVSTLKIQRTERGDSAVYLCASSSDRVTGELFFGEGSRLTVL.

The rearrangement uses TRBV7-9 and TRBJ2-1; 8 bases match TRBD1. Germline values: CDR1 SEHNR, CDR2 FQNEAQ (reference sequence). CDR3 length: 15 amino acids. Trimming cost V 6 bases and J 2 bases; bases outside gene matches: 6. CDR3 sequence: CASRPDRVAYNEQFF. The CDR3 DNA reads TGTGCCAGCAGACCGGACAGGGTTGCCTACAATGAGCAGTTCTTC.

This clone showed up just once. This chain joins TRBV7-9 and TRBJ1-5; 7 positions match TRBD1. V shed 4 bases and J 4 bases; nucleotides not matched to a gene: 4. CDR1 and CDR2 (germline): SEHNR, FQNEAQ (reference sequence). CDR3 size: 14 residues. CDR3 protein: CASSWTGANQPQHF. CDR3 nucleotides: TGTGCCAGCAGCTGGACAGGAGCTAATCAGCCCCAGCATTTT.

The rearrangement links TRBV28 to TRBJ2-7; 7 bases are shared with TRBD1. CDR1 is MDHEN, CDR2 SYDVKM, per germline. This CDR3 is built from 13 residues. V lost 6 bases to trimming and J lost 4 bases; unmatched junction nucleotides: 6. The CDR3 sequence is CASRRDSLYEQYF. The CDR3 bases are TGTGCCAGCAGGAGGGACAGCCTATACGAGCAGTACTTC.

This clone was recorded only once. V and J are TRBV7-2 and TRBJ2-3; 8 positions match TRBD1. The germline V gene encodes CDR1 SGHTA and CDR2 FQGNSA. The CDR3 is 16 residues long. J lost 1 base, V lost 1 base, and 4 bases had no gene match. The CDR3 reads CASSLVRGLGTDTQYF. As DNA, the CDR3 is TGTGCCAGCAGCTTAGTCAGGGGGCTCGGCACAGATACGCAGTATTTT.

The genes are TRBV12-5 and TRBJ1-2, with TRBD1 as a possible D gene (5 bases). CDR3 size: 18 residues. Germline V lookup: CDR1 LGHNT, CDR2 FRNRAP. Trimming left V 1 base short and J 2 bases short, with 20 bases between. For the CDR3, the DNA is TGTGCTAGTGGTTTGGCCCAAACAAATCTGCGGGGCAACTATGGCTACACCTTC. This gives the protein CASGLAQTNLRGNYGYTF.

CDR3 amino acids: CASSVMGQNTEAFF. CDR3 nucleotide sequence: TGTGCCAGCAGTGTTATGGGCCAGAACACTGAAGCTTTCTTT. V is TRBV2 and J is TRBJ1-1; D not resolved. V dropped 4 bases and J dropped 1 base, with 10 bases sitting between them. CDR1 is SNHLY, CDR2 FYNNEI, per germline. The CDR3 runs 14 residues.

V and J are TRBV5-1 and TRBJ2-6, with 9 bases aligning to TRBD1. The CDR3 runs 19 residues. Losses at the gene ends were 3 bases for V and 1 base for J; bases not matched to a gene: 11. From germline, CDR1 is SGHRS and CDR2 YFSETQ. CDR3 amino acids: CASSSTWTGERSGANVLTF. CDR3 nucleotides: TGCGCCAGCAGCTCAACGTGGACAGGGGAGAGGTCTGGGGCCAACGTCCTGACTTTC.

The chain couples TRBV16 to TRBJ1-2; D is ambiguous. Germline values: CDR1 KGHSY, CDR2 FQNENV. Trimming took 0 bases from V and 4 from J, leaving 12 bases between them. The CDR3 spans 15 residues. This chain's CDR3 is CASSQSTVIGYGYTF. The CDR3 DNA sequence: TGTGCCAGCAGCCAATCCACAGTGATCGGCTATGGCTACACCTTC. The whole variable domain, filled in from reference TRBV16 and TRBJ1-2, reads GEEVAQTPKHLVRGEGQKAKLYCAPIKGHSYVFWYQQVLKNEFKFLISFQNENVFDETGMPKERFSAKCLPNSPCSLEIQATKLEDSAVYFCASSQSTVIGYGYTFGSGTRLTVV.

The CDR3 coding sequence is TGCGCCAGCAGCTTGCAGGGGAGGACCACTGAAGCTTTCTTT. It specifies CASSLQGRTTEAFF. The V gene is TRBV5-1, the J gene TRBJ1-1, with a weak D call TRBD1 (6 bases). V was cut by 1 base and J by 4 bases, with 11 bases left in between. The CDR3 loop spans 14 amino acids. The V gene's germline CDR1 is SGHRS and CDR2 YFSETQ.

The rearrangement links TRBV5-1 to TRBJ2-7, with a tentative D call TRBD2 (6 bases). CDR1 SGHRS and CDR2 YFSETQ come from the germline V gene. The length of the CDR3 is 13 residues. Between the trimmed V and J ends, which lost 4 bases and 2 bases, there was a span of 10 bases. The CDR3 region is CASSQGLPYEQYF. The CDR3 DNA is TGCGCCAGCAGCCAGGGACTGCCCTACGAGCAGTACTTC.

The chain is built from TRBV12-3 or TRBV12-4 and TRBJ2-1; 9 bases fit TRBD1. After removal of 6 bases from V and 7 bases from J, the junction contained 4 bases not matched to a gene. This CDR3 comprises 13 residues. The CDR3 region is CASSRDRANEQFF. The CDR3 DNA sequence: TGTGCCAGCAGCCGGGACAGGGCGAATGAGCAGTTCTTC.

J is TRBJ1-4 and V is TRBV27; the D is unclear. The ends were cut back, 4 bases at V and 3 bases at J, with 12 bases in the middle. There are 15 residues in the CDR3. Germline V gene sequence: CDR1 MNHEY, CDR2 SMNVEV (reference sequence). The CDR3 loop reads CASSSTEEPNEKLFF. The CDR3 bases are TGTGCCAGCAGTTCCACAGAGGAGCCTAATGAAAAACTGTTTTTT.